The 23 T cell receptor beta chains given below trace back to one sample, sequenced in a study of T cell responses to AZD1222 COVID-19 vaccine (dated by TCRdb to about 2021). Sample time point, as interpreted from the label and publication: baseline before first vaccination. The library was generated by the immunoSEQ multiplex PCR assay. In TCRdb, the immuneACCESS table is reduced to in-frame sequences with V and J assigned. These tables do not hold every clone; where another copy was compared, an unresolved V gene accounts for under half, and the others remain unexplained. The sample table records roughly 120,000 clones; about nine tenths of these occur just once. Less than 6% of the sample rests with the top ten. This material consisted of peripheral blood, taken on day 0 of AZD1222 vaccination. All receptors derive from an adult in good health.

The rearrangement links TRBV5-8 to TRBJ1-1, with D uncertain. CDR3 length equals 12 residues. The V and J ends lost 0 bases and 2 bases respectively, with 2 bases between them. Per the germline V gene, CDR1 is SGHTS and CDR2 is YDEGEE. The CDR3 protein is CASSLVNTEAFF. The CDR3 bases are TGTGCCAGCAGCTTGGTCAACACTGAAGCTTTCTTT.

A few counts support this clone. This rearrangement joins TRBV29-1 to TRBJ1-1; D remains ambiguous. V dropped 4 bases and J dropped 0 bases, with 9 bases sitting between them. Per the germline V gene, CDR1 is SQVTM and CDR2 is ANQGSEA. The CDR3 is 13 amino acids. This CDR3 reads CSVAVNMNTEAFF. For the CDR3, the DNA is TGCAGCGTTGCTGTTAACATGAACACTGAAGCTTTCTTT.

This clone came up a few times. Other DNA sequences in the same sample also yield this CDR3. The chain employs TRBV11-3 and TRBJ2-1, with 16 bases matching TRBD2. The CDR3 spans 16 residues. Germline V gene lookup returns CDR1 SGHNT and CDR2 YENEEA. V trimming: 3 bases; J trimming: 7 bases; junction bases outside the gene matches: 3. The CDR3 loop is CASSLGTSGGANEQFF. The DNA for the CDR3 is TGTGCCAGCAGCTTGGGGACTAGCGGGGGGGCGAATGAGCAGTTCTTC. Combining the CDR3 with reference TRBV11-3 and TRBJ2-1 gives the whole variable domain EAGVVQSPRYKIIEKKQPVAFWCNPISGHNTLYWYLQNLGQGPELLIRYENEEAVDDSQLPKDRFSAERLKGVDSTLKIQPAELGDSAVYLCASSLGTSGGANEQFFGPGTRLTVL.

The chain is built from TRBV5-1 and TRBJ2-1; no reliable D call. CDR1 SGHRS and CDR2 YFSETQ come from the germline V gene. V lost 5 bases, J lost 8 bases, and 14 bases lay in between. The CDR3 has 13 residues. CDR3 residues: CASRRLSEDEQFF. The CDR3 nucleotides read TGCGCCAGCAGGAGGTTGTCAGAAGATGAGCAGTTCTTC.

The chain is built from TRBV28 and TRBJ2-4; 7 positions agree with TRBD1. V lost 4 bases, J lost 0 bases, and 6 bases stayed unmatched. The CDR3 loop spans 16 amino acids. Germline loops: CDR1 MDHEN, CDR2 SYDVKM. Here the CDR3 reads CASSWGTVVAKNIQYF. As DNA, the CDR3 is TGTGCCAGCAGTTGGGGGACAGTGGTAGCCAAAAACATTCAGTACTTC.

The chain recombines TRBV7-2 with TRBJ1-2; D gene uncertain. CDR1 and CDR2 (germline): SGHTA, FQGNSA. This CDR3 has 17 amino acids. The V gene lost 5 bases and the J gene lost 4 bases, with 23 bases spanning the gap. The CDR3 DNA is TGTGCCAGCAGCGCACGTTTGGTAGAGTTGTCGGCCTATGGCTACACCTTC. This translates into CASSARLVELSAYGYTF.

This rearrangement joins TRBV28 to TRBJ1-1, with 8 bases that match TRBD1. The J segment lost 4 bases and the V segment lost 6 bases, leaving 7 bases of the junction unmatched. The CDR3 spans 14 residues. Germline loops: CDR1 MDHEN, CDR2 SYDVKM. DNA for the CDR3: TGTGCCAGCAGCCTAGGACAGGGCTTCACTGAAGCTTTCTTT. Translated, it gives CASSLGQGFTEAFF.

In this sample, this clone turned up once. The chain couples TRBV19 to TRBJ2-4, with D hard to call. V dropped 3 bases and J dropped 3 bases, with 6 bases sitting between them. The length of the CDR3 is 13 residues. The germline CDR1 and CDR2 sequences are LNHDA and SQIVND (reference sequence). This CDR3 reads CASSIQYKNIQYF. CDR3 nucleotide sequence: TGTGCCAGTAGTATCCAGTACAAAAACATTCAGTACTTC.

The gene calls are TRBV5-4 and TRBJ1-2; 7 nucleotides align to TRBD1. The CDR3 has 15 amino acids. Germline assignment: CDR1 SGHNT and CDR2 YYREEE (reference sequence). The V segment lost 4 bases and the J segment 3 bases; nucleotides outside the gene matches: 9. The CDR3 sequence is CASSQTGNGYYGYTF. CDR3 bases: TGTGCCAGCAGCCAGACAGGGAACGGTTACTATGGCTACACCTTC. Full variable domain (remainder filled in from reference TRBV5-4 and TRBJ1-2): ETGVTQSPTHLIKTRGQQVTLRCSSQSGHNTVSWYQQALGQGPQFIFQYYREEENGRGNFPPRFSGLQFPNYSSELNVNALELDDSALYLCASSQTGNGYYGYTFGSGTRLTVV.

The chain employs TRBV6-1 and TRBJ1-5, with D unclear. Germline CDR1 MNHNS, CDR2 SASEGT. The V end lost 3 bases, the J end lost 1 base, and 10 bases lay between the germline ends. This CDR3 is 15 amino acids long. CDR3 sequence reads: CASSEFSASNQPQHF. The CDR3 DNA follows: TGTGCCAGCAGTGAGTTTTCAGCCAGCAATCAGCCCCAGCATTTT.

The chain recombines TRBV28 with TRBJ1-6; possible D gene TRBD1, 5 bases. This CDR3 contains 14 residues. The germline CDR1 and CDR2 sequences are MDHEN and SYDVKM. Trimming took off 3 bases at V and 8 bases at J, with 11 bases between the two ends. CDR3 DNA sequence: TGTGCCAGCAGTTTTGACAGCCAGTATTCACCCCTCCACTTT. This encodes CASSFDSQYSPLHF.

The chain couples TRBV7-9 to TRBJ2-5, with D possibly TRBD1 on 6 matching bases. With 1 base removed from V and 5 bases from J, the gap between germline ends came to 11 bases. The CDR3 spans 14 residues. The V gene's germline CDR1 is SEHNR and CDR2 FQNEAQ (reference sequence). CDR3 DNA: TGTGCCAGCAGCTTAGGTTCAGGGGTTGAGACCCAGTACTTC. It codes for CASSLGSGVETQYF.

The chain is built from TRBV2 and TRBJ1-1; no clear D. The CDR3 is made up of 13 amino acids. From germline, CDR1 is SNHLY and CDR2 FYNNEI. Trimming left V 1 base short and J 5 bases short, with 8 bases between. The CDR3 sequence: CASSEGAYTEAFF. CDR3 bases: TGTGCCAGCAGTGAAGGGGCGTATACTGAAGCTTTCTTT.

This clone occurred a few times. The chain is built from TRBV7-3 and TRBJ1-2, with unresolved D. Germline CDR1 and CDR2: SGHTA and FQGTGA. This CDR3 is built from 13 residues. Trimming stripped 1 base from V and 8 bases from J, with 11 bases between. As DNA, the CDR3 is TGTGCCAGCAGCTTAAATGGGGAGTCGGGCTACACCTTC. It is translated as CASSLNGESGYTF. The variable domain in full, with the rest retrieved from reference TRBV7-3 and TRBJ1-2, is GAGVSQTPSNKVTEKGKYVELRCDPISGHTALYWYRQSLGQGPEFLIYFQGTGAADDSGLPNDRFFAVRPEGSVSTLKIQRTERGDSAVYLCASSLNGESGYTFGSGTRLTVV.

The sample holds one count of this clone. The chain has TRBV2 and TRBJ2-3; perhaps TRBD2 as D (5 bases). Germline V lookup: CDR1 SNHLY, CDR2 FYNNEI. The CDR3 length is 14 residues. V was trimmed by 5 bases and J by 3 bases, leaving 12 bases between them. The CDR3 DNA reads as TGTGCCAGCAGTCCTAGGACTGAGACAGATACGCAGTATTTT. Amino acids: CASSPRTETDTQYF.

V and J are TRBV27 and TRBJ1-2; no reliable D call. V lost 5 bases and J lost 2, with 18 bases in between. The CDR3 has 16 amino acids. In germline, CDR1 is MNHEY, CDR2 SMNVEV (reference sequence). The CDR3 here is CASSEREVPTNYGYTF. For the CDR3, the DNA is TGTGCCAGCAGTGAACGGGAAGTACCTACGAACTATGGCTACACCTTC.

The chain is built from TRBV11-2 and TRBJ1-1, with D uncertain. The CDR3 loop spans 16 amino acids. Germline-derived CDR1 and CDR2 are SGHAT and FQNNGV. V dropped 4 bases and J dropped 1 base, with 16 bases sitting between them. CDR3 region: CASSSRGSAWNTEAFF. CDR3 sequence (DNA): TGTGCCAGCAGCTCCCGAGGCAGCGCTTGGAACACTGAAGCTTTCTTT.

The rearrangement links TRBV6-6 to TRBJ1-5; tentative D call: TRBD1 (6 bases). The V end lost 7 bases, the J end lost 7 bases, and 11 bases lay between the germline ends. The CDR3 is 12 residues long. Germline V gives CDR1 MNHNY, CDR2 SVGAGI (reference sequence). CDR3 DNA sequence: TGTGCCAGCAATCAACAGGGCCAGCCCCAGCATTTT. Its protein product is CASNQQGQPQHF.

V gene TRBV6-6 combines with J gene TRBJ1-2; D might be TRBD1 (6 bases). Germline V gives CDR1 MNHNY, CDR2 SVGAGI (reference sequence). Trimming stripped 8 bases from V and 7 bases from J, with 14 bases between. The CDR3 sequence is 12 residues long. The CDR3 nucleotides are TGTGCCAGCTCCTTAAAGGGGGTTGGCTACACCTTC. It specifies CASSLKGVGYTF.

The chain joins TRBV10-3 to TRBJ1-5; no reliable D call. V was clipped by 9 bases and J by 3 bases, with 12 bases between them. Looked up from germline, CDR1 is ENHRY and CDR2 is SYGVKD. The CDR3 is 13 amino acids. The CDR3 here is CAIQDGPNQPQHF. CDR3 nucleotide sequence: TGTGCCATTCAAGACGGCCCCAATCAGCCCCAGCATTTT.

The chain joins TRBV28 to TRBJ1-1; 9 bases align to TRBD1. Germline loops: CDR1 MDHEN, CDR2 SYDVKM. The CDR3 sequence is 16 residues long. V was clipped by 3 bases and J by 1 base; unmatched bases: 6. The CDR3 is CASSFGLGQGNTEAFF. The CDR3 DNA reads TGTGCCAGCAGTTTTGGGCTGGGACAGGGGAACACTGAAGCTTTCTTT.

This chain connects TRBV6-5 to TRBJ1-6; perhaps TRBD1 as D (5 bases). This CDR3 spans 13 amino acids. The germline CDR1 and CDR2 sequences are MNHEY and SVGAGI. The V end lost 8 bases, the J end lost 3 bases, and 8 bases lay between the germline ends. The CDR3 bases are TGTGCCAGCGTCGACAGCTATAATTCACCCCTCCACTTT. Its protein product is CASVDSYNSPLHF.

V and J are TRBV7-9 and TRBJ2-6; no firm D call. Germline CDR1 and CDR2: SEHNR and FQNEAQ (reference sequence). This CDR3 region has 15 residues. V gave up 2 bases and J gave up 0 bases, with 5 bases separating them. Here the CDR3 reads CASSLTPSGANVLTF. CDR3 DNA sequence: TGTGCCAGCAGCTTAACGCCCTCTGGGGCCAACGTCCTGACTTTC.